A selection of T cell receptor beta chains follows, all from one sample in a study of CD8 T cells in Susac syndrome. MiXCR, run by TCRdb on the immunoSEQ multiplex PCR reads, gives a single entry per CDR3 protein. The sample holds 75,000 to 95,000 distinct CDR3 sequences, under 95% seen once. The sample consisted of CD8+ T cells from PBMCs. The receptors originated from a human donor with Susac syndrome. Both conserved end residues are trimmed from each CDR3. The order of the fields is J gene, V gene, CDR3 protein.

TRBJ2-3 | TRBV4-3 | ASSPTSGSPDTQY
TRBJ2-7 | TRBV7-8 | ASSSFWDRDYEQY
TRBJ2-3 | TRBV7-9 | ASSGAIQGATDTQY
TRBJ1-5 | TRBV19 | ASTLAQSFNQPQH
TRBJ1-5 | TRBV7-7 | ASQLPIPPSNQPQH
TRBJ2-2 | TRBV7-3 | ASSSQGRGTGELF
TRBJ2-3 | TRBV20-1 | SARASGTSGGVTDTQY
TRBJ1-1 | TRBV5-1 | ASSQGGNRLNTEAF
TRBJ2-3 | TRBV2 | ASSEAGGGGLY
TRBJ1-1 | TRBV5-4 | ASSFDVREGPQNTEAF
TRBJ1-4 | TRBV6-1 | ASSNTGGAGEKLF